A single T cell receptor (beta chain) is shown here with its context. The antigen is not known. This sample is part of a study of cytomegalovirus exposure and HLA in healthy donors. About the study: Early on, a data release was issued that held some 85 million unique TCRs from HLA-typed donors. Study findings and constraints: Accurate prediction of HLA-A and HLA-B alleles (for most subjects) was reportedly achieved from TCR beta sequences. The records held CMV serostatus as the only immune exposure information. Confirmation was obtained in vitro that three CMV-associated chains are specific for CMV antigens.

Germline loops: CDR1 SQVTM, CDR2 ANQGSEA. The CDR3 has 13 residues. Primers: 60 Vbeta forward and 13 Jbeta reverse. Method: immunoSEQ multiplex PCR; TCRdb's copy keeps in-frame clones and lacks some. This table holds under 250,000 clones, around 80% found once. The specimen sequenced was PBMCs. The TCR originated in a boy younger than 18 in good health and CMV-seronegative. This chain joins TRBV29-1 and TRBJ2-5; the D gene is possibly TRBD2 (6 bases). TRBJ2-7 matches the DNA end more closely, so the J call is doubtful. The CDR3 nucleotides read TGCAGCGGTACGACGGCCACGGGGGACGAGCAGTACTTC. Its translation is CSGTTATGDEQYF.